This TCR beta chain came from a study of graft-versus-host responses after intestinal transplantation. Study-wide context: Each recipient received a multivisceral, liver-intestinal, or isolated intestinal graft. Every one of the recipients received anti-thymocyte globulin induction and afterwards took tacrolimus and steroids for roughly three years.

Clones were read by immunoSEQ multiplex PCR, and TCRdb kept only the in-frame ones, dropping some. This sample has some 100,000 clones, with just over 90% found just once. Trimming removed 0 bases from V and 4 bases from J, with 7 bases in between. Looked up from germline, CDR1 is PRHDT and CDR2 is FYEKMQ (reference sequence). The CDR3 totals 13 residues. Points from the study as a whole: Investigators detected GvH clones in recipient marrow, with some emerging earlier in ileum or blood.

Of note for this clone: Its specificity is unknown.

Sequencing used unstimulated CD8+ T cells sorted from spleen or lymph node cells, obtained before intestinal transplant. The V and J genes are TRBV13 and TRBJ2-7; D is undetermined. This receptor was taken from a human donor who received an intestinal transplant. The CDR3 loop reads CASSLGSRYEQYF. In DNA, the CDR3 is TGTGCCAGCAGCTTAGGGAGTCGGTACGAGCAGTACTTC. Full variable domain (rest looked up from reference TRBV13 and TRBJ2-7): AAGVIQSPRHLIKEKRETATLKCYPIPRHDTVYWYQQGPGQDPQFLISFYEKMQSDKGSIPDRFSAQQFSDYHSELNMSSLELGDSALYFCASSLGSRYEQYFGPGTRLTVT.